Below, 27 T cell receptor beta chains from the same sample are listed, as sequenced in a study of cytomegalovirus exposure and HLA in healthy donors. The PCR made use of 60 Vbeta and 13 Jbeta primers. Method: immunoSEQ multiplex PCR; TCRdb's copy keeps in-frame clones and lacks some. This sample carries around 130,000 clones, 80% to 90% of them seen once, and the ten largest clones take less than 6.5%. Sample: PBMCs. The source is a woman aged 40 to 49 in good health and CMV-seropositive.

The chain recombines TRBV29-1 with TRBJ2-7, with D tentatively TRBD2 (5 bases). The CDR3 covers 13 residues. Germline lookup yields CDR1 SQVTM and CDR2 ANQGSEA. V was shortened by 4 bases and J by 1 base, with 11 bases between the two germline ends. CDR3 DNA sequence: TGCAGCGTTGTCGAGGGAGTTTCCTACGAGCAGTACTTC. Protein sequence: CSVVEGVSYEQYF.

This clone was picked up one time. The CDR3 region has the DNA TGTGCCAGCAGCTTATTGGTGCCGGGATCTGAAGCTTTCTTT. Amino acid sequence: CASSLLVPGSEAFF. This chain connects TRBV11-2 to TRBJ1-1, with D uncertain. This CDR3 has 14 residues. The germline V gene has CDR1 SGHAT and CDR2 FQNNGV. The ends were cut back, 2 bases at V and 6 bases at J, with 13 bases in the middle. The full variable domain, its missing parts supplied by reference TRBV11-2 and TRBJ1-1, is EAGVAQSPRYKIIEKRQSVAFWCNPISGHATLYWYQQILGQGPKLLIQFQNNGVVDDSQLPKDRFSAERLKGVDSTLKIQPAKLEDSAVYLCASSLLVPGSEAFFGQGTRLTVV.

CDR3 coding DNA: TGTGCCAGCAGTGATGGCAGTAACTATGGCTACACCTTC. It specifies CASSDGSNYGYTF. This chain joins TRBV6-4 and TRBJ1-2; D is unresolved. This CDR3 comprises 13 residues. The germline gives CDR1 MRHNA, CDR2 SNTAGT. The V and J ends lost 3 bases and 1 base respectively, with 6 bases between them.

The chain combines TRBV7-2 with TRBJ1-5; no firm D call. The CDR3 extends over 13 amino acids. V lost 1 base to trimming and J lost 11 bases, with 12 bases between them. Germline V gene data show CDR1 as SGHTA and CDR2 as FQGNSA. The chain's CDR3 is CASSLGGVRTQHF. In DNA, the CDR3 is TGTGCCAGCAGCTTAGGTGGAGTACGGACCCAGCATTTT.

On this clone: Other DNA variants within this sample encode the same CDR3. The chain links TRBV27 to TRBJ1-5, with D uncertain. The V gene lost 5 bases and the J gene lost 7 bases, with 9 bases spanning the gap. Germline V gives CDR1 MNHEY, CDR2 SMNVEV (reference sequence). This CDR3 contains 12 residues. The CDR3 coding sequence is TGTGCCAGCAGTCCCCCGGGACAGCCCCAGCATTTT. Its protein product is CASSPPGQPQHF.

The J gene is TRBJ1-3, the V gene TRBV7-2, with unresolved D. CDR1 is SGHTA, CDR2 FQGNSA, per germline. Trimming pared 5 bases from V and 2 bases from J, leaving 10 bases between. This CDR3 comprises 14 residues. As DNA, the CDR3 is TGTGCCAGCAGCCTACAGCCTCCTGGAAACACCATATATTTT. Its translation: CASSLQPPGNTIYF. The full variable domain, in which reference TRBV7-2 and TRBJ1-3 provide the parts outside the CDR3, is GAGVSQSPSNKVTEKGKDVELRCDPISGHTALYWYRQSLGQGLEFLIYFQGNSAPDKSGLPSDRFSAERTGGSVSTLTIQRTQQEDSAVYLCASSLQPPGNTIYFGEGSWLTVV.

This rearrangement joins TRBV5-4 to TRBJ2-7; possible D gene TRBD2, 6 bases. Trimming pared 4 bases from V and 5 bases from J, leaving 19 bases between. Germline V gene lookup returns CDR1 SGHNT and CDR2 YYREEE (reference sequence). This CDR3 has 15 amino acids. The CDR3 nucleotides are TGTGCCAGCAGCCCCCCCGGAGGGAATCTGCACGAGCAGTACTTC. Protein: CASSPPGGNLHEQYF.

This sequence joins TRBV5-1 and TRBJ2-7, with D perhaps TRBD1 (7 bases). The germline CDR1 and CDR2 sequences are SGHRS and YFSETQ. The CDR3 is 15 residues long. The germline V and J ends were trimmed by 0 bases and 2 bases, with 12 bases remaining between them. The CDR3 coding sequence is TGCGCCAGCAGCTTGGGGAGGGACAGAGCCTACGAGCAGTACTTC. Residues: CASSLGRDRAYEQYF.

This rearrangement joins TRBV29-1 to TRBJ2-1; 8 bases match TRBD2. The CDR3 spans 16 residues. J gave up 0 bases and V 4 bases, and 8 bases lay outside the gene matches. The V gene's germline CDR1 is SQVTM and CDR2 ANQGSEA. DNA for the CDR3: TGCAGCGTTGTGGGGGGTGCGGGAGGCTCCTACAATGAGCAGTTCTTC. As protein: CSVVGGAGGSYNEQFF.

The CDR3 loop reads CASSQNPGEAFF. Here the CDR3 DNA reads TGTGCCAGCAGCCAAAACCCGGGTGAAGCTTTCTTT. The chain carries TRBV7-2 and TRBJ1-1; D is ambiguous. V shed 5 bases and J shed 7 bases, with 11 bases lying between them. Germline CDR1 and CDR2: SGHTA and FQGNSA. This CDR3 is 12 amino acids long.

This chain joins TRBV7-6 and TRBJ2-5, with 10 positions matching TRBD2. The J segment lost 1 base and the V segment lost 11 bases, leaving 10 bases of the junction unmatched. The V gene's germline CDR1 is SGHVS and CDR2 FNYEAQ. This CDR3 is built from 15 residues. The CDR3 sequence: CASQRASGGQETQYF. CDR3 nucleotides: TGTGCCTCCCAGCGGGCTAGCGGGGGCCAAGAGACCCAGTACTTC.

The chain employs TRBV7-6 and TRBJ2-7, with 11 bases that match TRBD1. Trimming at V came to 5 bases and at J to 5 bases, leaving 8 bases not matched to a gene. Germline CDR1 SGHVS, CDR2 FNYEAQ. The CDR3 loop spans 15 amino acids. DNA of the CDR3: TGTGCCAGCAGCCCCTCGGGACAGGGGGTAAACGAGCAGTACTTC. It yields the protein CASSPSGQGVNEQYF. Using reference TRBV7-6 and TRBJ2-7 for the parts outside the CDR3, the full variable domain is GAGVSQSPRYKVTKRGQDVALRCDPISGHVSLYWYRQALGQGPEFLTYFNYEAQQDKSGLPNDRFSAERPEGSISTLTIQRTEQRDSAMYRCASSPSGQGVNEQYFGPGTRLTVT.

The chain has TRBV5-5 and TRBJ1-5; TRBD1 matches 9 bases. CDR3 length: 16 residues. Germline V gene sequence: CDR1 SGHKS, CDR2 YYEKEE (reference sequence). The V gene end was trimmed by 4 bases and the J gene end by 1 base; junction bases not matched to a gene: 6. CDR3 in DNA: TGTGCCAGCAGCCAGGGACAGGGAGGGAGCAATCAGCCCCAGCATTTT. Its translation: CASSQGQGGSNQPQHF.

The chain recombines TRBV9 with TRBJ2-7, with TRBD1 identical over 8 bases. Per the germline V gene, CDR1 is SGDLS and CDR2 is YYNGEE. The CDR3 is 13 amino acids. V lost 2 bases and J lost 5; bases outside the gene matches: 3. CDR3 DNA: TGTGCCAGCAGCGTGACAGGGGAAAACGAGCAGTACTTC. Translation: CASSVTGENEQYF.

This sequence joins TRBV5-1 and TRBJ2-7; 8 nucleotides line up with TRBD1. The trim removed 4 bases at V and 5 bases at J, leaving 8 bases unmatched. This CDR3 has 14 amino acids. Germline lookup yields CDR1 SGHRS and CDR2 YFSETQ. The CDR3 DNA reads TGCGCCAGCAGCAACCAGGGGGCGCCGGACGAGCAGTACTTC. This codes for CASSNQGAPDEQYF.

This clone was seen only once. This rearrangement joins TRBV2 to TRBJ1-1, with a possible D match to TRBD1 (6 bases). The V gene lost 4 bases and the J gene lost 0 bases, with 9 bases spanning the gap. CDR1 and CDR2 (germline): SNHLY, FYNNEI. The CDR3 totals 14 residues. CDR3 region: CASSVTGLNTEAFF. CDR3 sequence (DNA): TGTGCCAGCAGTGTTACAGGGTTGAACACTGAAGCTTTCTTT.

V and J are TRBV5-8 and TRBJ2-5; a weak D match, TRBD2 (5 bases). CDR3 size: 16 residues. V was trimmed by 3 bases and J by 5 bases, leaving 20 bases between them. Germline loops: CDR1 SGHTS, CDR2 YDEGEE. CDR3 DNA: TGTGCCAGCAGCTCGATGGCATCTGGGAGAGTGGAGACCCAGTACTTC. As protein: CASSSMASGRVETQYF.

The table lists this clone with a few counts. The V and J genes are TRBV5-6 and TRBJ2-1, with D unclear. V was clipped by 1 base and J by 7 bases, with 12 bases between them. The V gene's germline CDR1 is SGHDT and CDR2 YYEEEE. The CDR3 is 14 amino acids. DNA of the CDR3: TGTGCCAGCAGCTTGATAGCTGCGTCGAATGAGCAGTTCTTC. It specifies CASSLIAASNEQFF. Looking up the rest from reference TRBV5-6 and TRBJ2-1 gives the full variable domain: DAGVTQSPTHLIKTRGQQVTLRCSPKSGHDTVSWYQQALGQGPQFIFQYYEEEERQRGNFPDRFSGHQFPNYSSELNVNALLLGDSALYLCASSLIAASNEQFFGPGTRLTVL.

This chain joins TRBV27 and TRBJ1-5, with TRBD1 identical over 9 bases. CDR1 MNHEY and CDR2 SMNVEV come from the germline V gene (reference sequence). The length of the CDR3 is 14 residues. The ends lost 5 bases at V and 10 bases at J; junction bases unmatched: 9. The chain's CDR3 is CASSPGQGFNPQHF. In nucleotides, the CDR3 is TGTGCCAGCAGTCCGGGACAGGGCTTTAATCCCCAGCATTTT.

The V call is TRBV4-3, the J call TRBJ1-3, with D uncertain. The CDR3 sequence is 16 residues long. The germline CDR1 and CDR2 sequences are LGHNA and YSLEER. V lost 0 bases to trimming and J lost 1 base, with 10 bases between them. The CDR3 DNA is TGCGCCAGCAGCCAAGATTGGCAGTCTTCTGGAAACACCATATATTTT. It is translated as CASSQDWQSSGNTIYF.

The chain carries TRBV5-6 and TRBJ2-7; maybe TRBD1 (6 bases). The ends were cut back, 0 bases at V and 6 bases at J, with 16 bases in the middle. Germline loops: CDR1 SGHDT, CDR2 YYEEEE. The CDR3 loop spans 15 amino acids. The CDR3 coding sequence is TGTGCCAGCAGCTTGGTTGCAGGGGCTCCCTCCGAGCAGTACTTC. This encodes CASSLVAGAPSEQYF.

The chain is built from TRBV15 and TRBJ2-1; tentative D call: TRBD2 (7 bases). The CDR3 totals 13 residues. V was shortened by 5 bases and J by 7 bases, with 12 bases between the two germline ends. Germline CDR1 LNHNV, CDR2 YYDKDF (reference sequence). CDR3 DNA: TGTGCCACCAGCCGGACTAGGGGGAATGAGCAGTTCTTC. Amino acid sequence: CATSRTRGNEQFF.

The genes are TRBV27 and TRBJ1-1; 9 bases match TRBD1. CDR3 length equals 14 residues. J gave up 4 bases and V 4 bases, and 4 bases lay outside the gene matches. Looked up from germline, CDR1 is MNHEY and CDR2 is SMNVEV (reference sequence). CDR3 in amino acids: CASSSGQGFTEAFF. CDR3 DNA: TGTGCCAGCAGTTCAGGACAGGGGTTCACTGAAGCTTTCTTT.

V gene TRBV7-2 combines with J gene TRBJ2-5; TRBD1 agrees at 9 bases. Trimming cost V 4 bases and J 7 bases; bases outside gene matches: 13. Germline V lookup: CDR1 SGHTA, CDR2 FQGNSA. The CDR3 is 16 residues long. CDR3 sequence reads: CASSYLTGGFLGTQYF. The CDR3 coding sequence is TGTGCCAGCAGCTACTTGACAGGGGGATTCCTAGGGACCCAGTACTTC.

The chain is built from TRBV6-4 and TRBJ2-3; D is unresolved. Germline V gene lookup returns CDR1 MRHNA and CDR2 SNTAGT. The CDR3 is made up of 13 amino acids. The V end lost 3 bases, the J end lost 4 bases, and 8 bases lay between the germline ends. This CDR3 is CASSEGAADTQYF. The DNA for the CDR3 is TGTGCCAGCAGTGAAGGCGCGGCAGATACGCAGTATTTT.

Only one count was recorded for this clone. Additional DNA sequences in this sample encode the identical CDR3. The chain recombines TRBV18 with TRBJ1-4, with D tentatively TRBD1 (6 bases). CDR1 is KGHSH and CDR2 is LQKENI in the germline V gene. This CDR3 is built from 14 residues. Trimming pared 3 bases from V and 1 base from J, leaving 6 bases between. CDR3 sequence reads: CASSPRGTNEKLFF. CDR3 in DNA: TGTGCCAGCTCACCCAGGGGAACTAATGAAAAACTGTTTTTT.

The chain uses TRBV11-1 and TRBJ2-7; 7 nucleotides align to TRBD1. Germline loops: CDR1 SGHAT, CDR2 FQDESV (reference sequence). This CDR3 has 17 residues. Germline trimming cut 5 bases from V and 3 bases from J; bases unmatched to any gene: 16. The CDR3 DNA sequence: TGTGCCAGCAGCCTGACCCCGGTTCGGACAGGAAACTACGAGCAGTACTTC. Translating it yields CASSLTPVRTGNYEQYF. Full variable domain (remainder filled in from reference TRBV11-1 and TRBJ2-7): EAEVAQSPRYKITEKSQAVAFWCDPISGHATLYWYRQILGQGPELLVQFQDESVVDDSQLPKDRFSAERLKGVDSTLKIQPAELGDSAMYLCASSLTPVRTGNYEQYFGPGTRLTVT.